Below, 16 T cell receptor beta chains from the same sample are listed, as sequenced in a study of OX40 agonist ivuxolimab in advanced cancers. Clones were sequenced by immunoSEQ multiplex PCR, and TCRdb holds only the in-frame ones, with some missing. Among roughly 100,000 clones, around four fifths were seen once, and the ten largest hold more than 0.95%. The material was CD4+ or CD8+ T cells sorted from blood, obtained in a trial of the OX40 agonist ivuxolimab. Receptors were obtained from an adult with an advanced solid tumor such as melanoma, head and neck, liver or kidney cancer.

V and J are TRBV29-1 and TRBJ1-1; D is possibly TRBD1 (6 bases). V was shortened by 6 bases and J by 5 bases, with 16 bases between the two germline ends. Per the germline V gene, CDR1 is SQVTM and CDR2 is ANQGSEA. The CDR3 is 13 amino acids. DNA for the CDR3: TGCAGCGTAACCAGGGGCGGGGGGACTGAAGCTTTCTTT. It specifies CSVTRGGGTEAFF.

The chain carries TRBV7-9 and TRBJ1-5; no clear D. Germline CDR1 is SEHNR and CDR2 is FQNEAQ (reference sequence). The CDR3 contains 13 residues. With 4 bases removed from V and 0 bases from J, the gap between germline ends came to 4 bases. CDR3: CASSYDSNQPQHF. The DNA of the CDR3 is TGTGCCAGCAGCTATGATAGCAATCAGCCCCAGCATTTT.

The CDR3 is CASSVRASSGNTIYF. The CDR3 nucleotides are TGTGCCAGCAGTGTTAGGGCAAGCTCTGGAAACACCATATATTTT. The chain combines TRBV2 with TRBJ1-3; no reliable D call. Trimming took 4 bases from V and 0 from J, leaving 10 bases between them. The CDR3 totals 15 residues. CDR1 is SNHLY and CDR2 is FYNNEI in the germline V gene.

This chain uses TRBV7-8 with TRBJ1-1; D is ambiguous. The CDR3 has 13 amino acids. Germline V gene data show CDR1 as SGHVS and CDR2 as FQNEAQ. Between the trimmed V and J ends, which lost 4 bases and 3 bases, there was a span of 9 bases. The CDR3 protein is CASSSRLYTEAFF. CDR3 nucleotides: TGTGCCAGCAGCTCTAGACTGTACACTGAAGCTTTCTTT.

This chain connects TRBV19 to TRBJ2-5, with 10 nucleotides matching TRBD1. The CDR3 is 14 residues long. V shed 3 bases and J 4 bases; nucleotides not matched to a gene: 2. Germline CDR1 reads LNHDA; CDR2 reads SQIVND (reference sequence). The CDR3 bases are TGTGCCAGTAGTATCGGACAGGGGGGAGAGACCCAGTACTTC. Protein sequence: CASSIGQGGETQYF.

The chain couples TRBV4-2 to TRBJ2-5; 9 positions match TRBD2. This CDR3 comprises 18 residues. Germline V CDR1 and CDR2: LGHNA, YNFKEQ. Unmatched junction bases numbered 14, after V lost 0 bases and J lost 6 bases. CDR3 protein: CASSQDLLTRGGGKTQYF. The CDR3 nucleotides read TGTGCCAGCAGCCAAGATCTGTTGACGCGGGGGGGCGGGAAGACCCAGTACTTC.

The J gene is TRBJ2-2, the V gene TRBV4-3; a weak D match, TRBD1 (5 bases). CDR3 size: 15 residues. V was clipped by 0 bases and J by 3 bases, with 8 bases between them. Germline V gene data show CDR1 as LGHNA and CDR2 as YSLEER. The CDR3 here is CASSQEWGYTGELFF. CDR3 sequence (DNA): TGCGCCAGCAGCCAAGAGTGGGGCTACACCGGGGAGCTGTTTTTT.

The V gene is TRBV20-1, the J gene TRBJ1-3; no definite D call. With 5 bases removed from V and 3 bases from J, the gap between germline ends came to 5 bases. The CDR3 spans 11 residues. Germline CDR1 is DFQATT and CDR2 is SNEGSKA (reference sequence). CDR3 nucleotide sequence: TGCAGTGCTTCGGATGGAAACACCATATATTTT. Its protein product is CSASDGNTIYF.

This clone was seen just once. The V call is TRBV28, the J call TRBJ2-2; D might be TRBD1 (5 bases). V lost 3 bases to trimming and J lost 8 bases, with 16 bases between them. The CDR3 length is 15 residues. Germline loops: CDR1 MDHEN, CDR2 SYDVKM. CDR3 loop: CASSFPDSDRGELFF. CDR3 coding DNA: TGTGCCAGCAGTTTCCCTGATTCAGACAGAGGGGAGCTGTTTTTT.

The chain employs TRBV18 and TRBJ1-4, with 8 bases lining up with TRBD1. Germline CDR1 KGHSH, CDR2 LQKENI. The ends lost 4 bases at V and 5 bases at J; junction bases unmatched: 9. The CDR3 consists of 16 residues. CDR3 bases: TGTGCCAGCTCACTTGCCCTGACAGGGGAGAATGAAAAACTGTTTTTT. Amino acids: CASSLALTGENEKLFF.

The CDR3 sequence: CASSLEGIHMNTEAFF. CDR3 DNA: TGTGCCAGCAGCTTAGAGGGGATCCACATGAACACTGAAGCTTTCTTT. This chain connects TRBV5-4 to TRBJ1-1, with TRBD1 as a possible D gene (5 bases). This CDR3 has 16 amino acids. V lost 2 bases to trimming and J lost 0 bases, with 14 bases between them. Per the germline V gene, CDR1 is SGHNT and CDR2 is YYREEE (reference sequence).

The CDR3 reads CASRTLAGSETQYF. DNA for the CDR3: TGTGCCAGCAGGACCCTAGCGGGATCAGAGACCCAGTACTTC. This rearrangement joins TRBV2 to TRBJ2-5, with 9 bases matching TRBD2. This CDR3 spans 14 amino acids. CDR1 SNHLY and CDR2 FYNNEI come from the germline V gene. Unmatched junction bases numbered 6, after V lost 6 bases and J lost 4 bases.

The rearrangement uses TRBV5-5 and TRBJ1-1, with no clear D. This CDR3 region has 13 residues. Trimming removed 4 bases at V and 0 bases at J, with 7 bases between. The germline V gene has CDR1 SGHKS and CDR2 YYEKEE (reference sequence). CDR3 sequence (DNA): TGTGCCAGCAGCCCCCGACTGAACACTGAAGCTTTCTTT. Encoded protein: CASSPRLNTEAFF.

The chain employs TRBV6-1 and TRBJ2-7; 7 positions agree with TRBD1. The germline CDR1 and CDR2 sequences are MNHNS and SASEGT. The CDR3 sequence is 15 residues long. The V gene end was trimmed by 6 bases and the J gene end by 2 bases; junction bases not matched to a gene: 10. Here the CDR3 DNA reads TGTGCCAGCAGGGACAGGAGCTTGGGGACCTACGAGCAGTACTTC. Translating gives CASRDRSLGTYEQYF.

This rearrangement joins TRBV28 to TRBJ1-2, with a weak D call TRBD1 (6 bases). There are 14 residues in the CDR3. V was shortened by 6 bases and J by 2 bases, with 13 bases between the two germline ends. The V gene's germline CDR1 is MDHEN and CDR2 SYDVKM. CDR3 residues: CASSLQGFNYGYTF. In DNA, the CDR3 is TGTGCCAGCAGCCTACAGGGTTTCAACTATGGCTACACCTTC.

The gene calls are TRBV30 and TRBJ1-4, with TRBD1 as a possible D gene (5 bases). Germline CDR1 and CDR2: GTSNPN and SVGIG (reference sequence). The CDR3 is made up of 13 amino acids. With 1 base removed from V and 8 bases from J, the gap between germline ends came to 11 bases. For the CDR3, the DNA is TGTGCCTGGAGTGGGGGGAGGGAAGAAAAACTGTTTTTT. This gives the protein CAWSGGREEKLFF.